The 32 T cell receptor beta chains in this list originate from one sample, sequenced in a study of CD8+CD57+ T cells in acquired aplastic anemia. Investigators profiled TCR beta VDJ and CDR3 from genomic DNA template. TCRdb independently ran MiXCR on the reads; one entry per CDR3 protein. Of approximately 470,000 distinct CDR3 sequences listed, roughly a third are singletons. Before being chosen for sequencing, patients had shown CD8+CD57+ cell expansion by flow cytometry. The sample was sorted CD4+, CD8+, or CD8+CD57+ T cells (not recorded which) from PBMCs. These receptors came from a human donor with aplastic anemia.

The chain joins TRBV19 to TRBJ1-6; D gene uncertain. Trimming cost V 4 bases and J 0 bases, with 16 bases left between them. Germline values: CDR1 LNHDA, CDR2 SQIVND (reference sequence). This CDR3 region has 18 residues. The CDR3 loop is CASSRPPGGSSYNSPLHF. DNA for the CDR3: TGTGCCAGTAGTAGACCCCCCGGTGGTAGCTCCTATAATTCACCCCTCCACTTT.

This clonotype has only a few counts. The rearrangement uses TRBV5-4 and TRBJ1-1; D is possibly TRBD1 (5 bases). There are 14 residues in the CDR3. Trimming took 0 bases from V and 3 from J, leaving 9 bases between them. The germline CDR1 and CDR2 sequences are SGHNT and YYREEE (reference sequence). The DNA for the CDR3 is TGTGCCAGCAGCTTGGCCTTAGGGGACACTGAAGCTTTCTTT. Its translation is CASSLALGDTEAFF. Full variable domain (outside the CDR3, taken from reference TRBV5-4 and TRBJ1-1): ETGVTQSPTHLIKTRGQQVTLRCSSQSGHNTVSWYQQALGQGPQFIFQYYREEENGRGNFPPRFSGLQFPNYSSELNVNALELDDSALYLCASSLALGDTEAFFGQGTRLTVV.

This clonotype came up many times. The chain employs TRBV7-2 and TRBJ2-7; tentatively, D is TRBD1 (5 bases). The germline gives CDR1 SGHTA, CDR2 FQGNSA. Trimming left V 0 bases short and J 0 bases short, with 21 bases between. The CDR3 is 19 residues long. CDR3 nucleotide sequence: TGTGCCAGCAGCTTAGCGTCCGGTCAATTCAGGACAACCTCCTACGAGCAGTACTTC. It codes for CASSLASGQFRTTSYEQYF.

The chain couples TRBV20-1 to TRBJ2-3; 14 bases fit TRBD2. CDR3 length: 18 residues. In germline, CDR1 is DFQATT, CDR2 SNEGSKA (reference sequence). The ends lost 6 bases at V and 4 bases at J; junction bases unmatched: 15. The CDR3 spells CSADLLLGLAGDPDTQYF. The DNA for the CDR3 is TGCAGTGCAGACCTACTACTGGGACTAGCGGGGGACCCAGATACGCAGTATTTT.

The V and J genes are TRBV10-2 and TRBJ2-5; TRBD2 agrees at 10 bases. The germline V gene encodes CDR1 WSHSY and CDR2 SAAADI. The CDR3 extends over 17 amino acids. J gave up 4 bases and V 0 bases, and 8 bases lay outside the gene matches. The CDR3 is CASSESGLAGAVETQYF. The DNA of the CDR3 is TGCGCCAGCAGTGAGTCGGGGCTAGCGGGAGCGGTAGAGACCCAGTACTTC.

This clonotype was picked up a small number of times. CDR3 sequence: CASSLTGPGQGTDTQYF. The CDR3 DNA reads as TGTGCCAGCAGCTTAACGGGACCGGGACAGGGAACAGATACGCAGTATTTT. The chain combines TRBV7-3 with TRBJ2-3; 9 bases match TRBD1. Germline loops: CDR1 SGHTA, CDR2 FQGTGA. Trimming removed 0 bases from V and 3 bases from J; junction bases left unmatched: 7. The CDR3 spans 17 residues.

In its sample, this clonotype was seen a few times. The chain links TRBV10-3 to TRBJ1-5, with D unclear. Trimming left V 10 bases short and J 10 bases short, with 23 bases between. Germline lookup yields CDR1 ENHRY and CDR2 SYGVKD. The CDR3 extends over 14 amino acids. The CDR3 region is CASRPGGVNLPQHF. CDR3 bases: TGTGCCAGCAGACCCGGTGGTGTAAATTTACCCCAGCATTTT.

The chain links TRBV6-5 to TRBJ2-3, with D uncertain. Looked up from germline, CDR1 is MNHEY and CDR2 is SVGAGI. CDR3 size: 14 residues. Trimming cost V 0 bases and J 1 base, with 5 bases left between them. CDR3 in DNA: TGTGCCAGCAGTTACTCGCAGGGCACAGATACGCAGTATTTT. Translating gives CASSYSQGTDTQYF.

The CDR3 DNA reads TGTGCCAGCAGTCCGACCGAAAGAGATTGGGGGAGCTCGAATGAGCAGTTCTTC. It is translated as CASSPTERDWGSSNEQFF. J is TRBJ2-1 and V is TRBV7-3, with D perhaps matching TRBD1 or TRBD2 (5 bases each). The CDR3 has 18 amino acids. The germline gives CDR1 SGHTA, CDR2 FQGTGA. The V end was cut by 6 bases, the J end by 7 bases, with 28 bases between.

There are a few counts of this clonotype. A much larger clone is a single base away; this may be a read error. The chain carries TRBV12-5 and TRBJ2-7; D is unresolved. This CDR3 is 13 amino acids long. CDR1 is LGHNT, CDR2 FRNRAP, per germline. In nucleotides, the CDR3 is TGTGTTAGTGGTTTTGGCTATGGATACGAGCAGTACTTC. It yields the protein CVSGFGYGYEQYF.

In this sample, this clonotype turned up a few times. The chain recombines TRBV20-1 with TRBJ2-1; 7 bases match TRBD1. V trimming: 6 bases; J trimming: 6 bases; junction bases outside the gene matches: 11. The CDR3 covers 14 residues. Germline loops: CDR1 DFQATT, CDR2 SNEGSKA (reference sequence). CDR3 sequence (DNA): TGCAGTGCCCTTAAGGGGGCTCAGGGCAATGAGCAGTTCTTC. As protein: CSALKGAQGNEQFF.

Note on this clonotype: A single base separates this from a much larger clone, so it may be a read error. The CDR3 here is CATSGTGGYNEQFF. CDR3 in DNA: TGTGCCACTTCAGGGACAGGGGGCTACAATGAGCAGTTCTTC. The V gene is TRBV19, the J gene TRBJ2-1, with 11 bases fitting TRBD1. Germline CDR1 reads LNHDA; CDR2 reads SQIVND (reference sequence). Germline trimming cut 10 bases from V and 3 bases from J; bases unmatched to any gene: 5. This CDR3 spans 14 amino acids.

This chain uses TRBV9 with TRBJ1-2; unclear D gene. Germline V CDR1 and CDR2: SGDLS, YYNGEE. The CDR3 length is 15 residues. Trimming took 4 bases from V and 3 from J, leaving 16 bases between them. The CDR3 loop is CASSTSPGSDYGYTF. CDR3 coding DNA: TGTGCCAGCAGCACCTCACCCGGGAGCGACTATGGCTACACCTTC.

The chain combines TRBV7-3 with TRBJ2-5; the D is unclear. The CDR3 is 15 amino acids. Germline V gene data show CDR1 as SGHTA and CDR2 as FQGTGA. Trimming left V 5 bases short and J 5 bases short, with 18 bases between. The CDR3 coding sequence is TGTGCCAGCAGCGTAGAGACGGTAGGCTTTGAGACCCAGTACTTC. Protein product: CASSVETVGFETQYF.

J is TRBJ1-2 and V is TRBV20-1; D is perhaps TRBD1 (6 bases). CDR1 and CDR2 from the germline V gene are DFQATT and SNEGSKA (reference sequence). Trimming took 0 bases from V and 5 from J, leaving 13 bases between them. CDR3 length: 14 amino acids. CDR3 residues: CSAREEGGYYGYTF. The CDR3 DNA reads TGCAGTGCTAGAGAGGAGGGGGGGTATTATGGCTACACCTTC.

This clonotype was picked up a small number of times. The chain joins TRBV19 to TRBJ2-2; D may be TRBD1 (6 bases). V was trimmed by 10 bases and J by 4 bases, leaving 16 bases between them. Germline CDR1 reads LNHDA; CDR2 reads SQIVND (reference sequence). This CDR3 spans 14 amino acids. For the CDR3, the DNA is TGTGCCATAGGCGGACAGAGGGGCACCGGGGAGCTGTTTTTT. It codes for CAIGGQRGTGELFF.

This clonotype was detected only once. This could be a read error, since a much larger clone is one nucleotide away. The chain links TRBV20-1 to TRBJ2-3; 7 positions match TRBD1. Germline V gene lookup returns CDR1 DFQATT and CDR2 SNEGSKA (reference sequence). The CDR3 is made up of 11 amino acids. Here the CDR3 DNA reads TGCGGGACAGCTGCCACAGATACGCAGTATTTT. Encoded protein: CGTAATDTQYF.

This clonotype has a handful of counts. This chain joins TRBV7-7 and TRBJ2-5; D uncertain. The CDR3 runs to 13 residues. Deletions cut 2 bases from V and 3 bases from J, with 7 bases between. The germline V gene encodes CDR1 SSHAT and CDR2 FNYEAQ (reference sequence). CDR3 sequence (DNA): TGTGCCAGCAGCTTACAGTACGAAGAGACCCAGTACTTC. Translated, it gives CASSLQYEETQYF. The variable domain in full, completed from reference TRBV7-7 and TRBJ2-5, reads GAGVSQSPRYKVTKRGQDVTLRCDPISSHATLYWYQQALGQGPEFLTYFNYEAQPDKSGLPSDRFSAERPEGSISTLTIQRTEQRDSAMYRCASSLQYEETQYFGPGTRLLVL.

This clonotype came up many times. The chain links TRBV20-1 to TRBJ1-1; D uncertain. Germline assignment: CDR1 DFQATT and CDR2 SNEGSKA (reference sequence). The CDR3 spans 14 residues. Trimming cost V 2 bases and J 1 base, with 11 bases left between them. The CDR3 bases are TGCAGTGCTAGAAGCCGGGTTAAGAACACTGAAGCTTTCTTT. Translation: CSARSRVKNTEAFF.

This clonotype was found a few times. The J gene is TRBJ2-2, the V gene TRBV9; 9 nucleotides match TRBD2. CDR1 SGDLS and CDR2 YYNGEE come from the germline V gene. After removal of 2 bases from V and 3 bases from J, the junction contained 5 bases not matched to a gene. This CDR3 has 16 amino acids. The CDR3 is CASSVRAGGDTGELFF. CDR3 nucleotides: TGTGCCAGCAGCGTTCGGGCGGGAGGGGACACCGGGGAGCTGTTTTTT.

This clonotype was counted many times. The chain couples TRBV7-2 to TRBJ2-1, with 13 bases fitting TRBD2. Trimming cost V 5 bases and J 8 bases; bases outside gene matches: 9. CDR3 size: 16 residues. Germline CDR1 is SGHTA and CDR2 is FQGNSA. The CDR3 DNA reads TGTGCCAGCAGCGGCTGGACTAGCGGGAGACGCGATGAGCAGTTCTTC. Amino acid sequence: CASSGWTSGRRDEQFF. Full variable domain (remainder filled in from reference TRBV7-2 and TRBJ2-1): GAGVSQSPSNKVTEKGKDVELRCDPISGHTALYWYRQSLGQGLEFLIYFQGNSAPDKSGLPSDRFSAERTGGSVSTLTIQRTQQEDSAVYLCASSGWTSGRRDEQFFGPGTRLTVL.

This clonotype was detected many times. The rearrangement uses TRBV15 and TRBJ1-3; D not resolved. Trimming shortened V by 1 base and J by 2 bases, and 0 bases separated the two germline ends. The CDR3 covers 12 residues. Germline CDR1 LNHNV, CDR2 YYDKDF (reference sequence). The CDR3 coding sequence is TGTGCCACCAGCAGAGCTGGAAACACCATATATTTT. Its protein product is CATSRAGNTIYF.

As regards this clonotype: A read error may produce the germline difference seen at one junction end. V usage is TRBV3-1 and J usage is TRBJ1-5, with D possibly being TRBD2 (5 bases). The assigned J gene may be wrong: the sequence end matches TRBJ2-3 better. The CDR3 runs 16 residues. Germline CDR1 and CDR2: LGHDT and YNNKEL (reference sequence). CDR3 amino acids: CTSSPSGRSGNQPQYF. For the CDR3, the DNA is TGTACCAGCAGCCCCTCGGGTAGGTCGGGGAATCAGCCCCAGTATTTT.

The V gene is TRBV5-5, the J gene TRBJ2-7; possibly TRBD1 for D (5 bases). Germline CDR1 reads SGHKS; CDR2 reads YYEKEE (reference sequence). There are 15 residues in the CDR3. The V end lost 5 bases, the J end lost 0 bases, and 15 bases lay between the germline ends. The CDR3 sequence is CASRSQFDSSYEQYF. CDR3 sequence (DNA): TGTGCCAGCAGGTCCCAATTCGACAGCTCCTACGAGCAGTACTTC.

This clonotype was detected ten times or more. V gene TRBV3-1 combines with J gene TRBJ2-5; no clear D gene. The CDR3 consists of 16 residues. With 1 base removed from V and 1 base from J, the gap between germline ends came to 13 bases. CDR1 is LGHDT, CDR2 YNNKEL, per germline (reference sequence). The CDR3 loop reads CASSQGSLERQETQYF. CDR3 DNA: TGTGCCAGCAGCCAAGGGAGTTTGGAGCGCCAAGAGACCCAGTACTTC.

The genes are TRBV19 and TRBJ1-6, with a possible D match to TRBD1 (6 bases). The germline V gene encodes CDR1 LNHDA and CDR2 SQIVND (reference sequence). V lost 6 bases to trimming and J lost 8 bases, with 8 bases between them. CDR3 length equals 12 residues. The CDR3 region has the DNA TGTGCCAGTAGGGAGGGGGATTCACCCCTCCACTTT. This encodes CASREGDSPLHF.

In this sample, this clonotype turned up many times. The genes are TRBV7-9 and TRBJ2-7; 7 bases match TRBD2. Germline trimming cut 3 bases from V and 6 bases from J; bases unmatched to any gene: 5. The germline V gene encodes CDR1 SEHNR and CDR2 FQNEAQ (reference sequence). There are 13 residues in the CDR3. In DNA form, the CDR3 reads TGTGCCAGCAGCTTCCGGGACTACGGCGAGCAGTACTTC. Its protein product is CASSFRDYGEQYF. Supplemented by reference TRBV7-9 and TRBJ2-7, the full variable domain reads DTGVSQNPRHKITKRGQNVTFRCDPISEHNRLYWYRQTLGQGPEFLTYFQNEAQLEKSRLLSDRFSAERPKGSFSTLEIQRTEQGDSAMYLCASSFRDYGEQYFGPGTRLTVT.

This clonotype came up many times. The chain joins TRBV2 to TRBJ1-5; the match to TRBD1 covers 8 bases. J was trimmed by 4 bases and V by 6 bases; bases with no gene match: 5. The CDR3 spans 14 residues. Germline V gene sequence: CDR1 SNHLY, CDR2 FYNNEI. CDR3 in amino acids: CASRLDRGNQPQHF. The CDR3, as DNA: TGTGCCAGCAGACTAGACAGGGGAAATCAGCCCCAGCATTTT.

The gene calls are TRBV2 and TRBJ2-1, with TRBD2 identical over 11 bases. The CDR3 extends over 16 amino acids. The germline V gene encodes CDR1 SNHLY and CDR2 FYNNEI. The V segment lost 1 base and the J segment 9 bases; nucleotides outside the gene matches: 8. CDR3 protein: CASSEGSGRAQTEQFF. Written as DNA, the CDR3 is TGTGCCAGCAGTGAAGGTAGCGGGAGGGCCCAGACTGAGCAGTTCTTC.

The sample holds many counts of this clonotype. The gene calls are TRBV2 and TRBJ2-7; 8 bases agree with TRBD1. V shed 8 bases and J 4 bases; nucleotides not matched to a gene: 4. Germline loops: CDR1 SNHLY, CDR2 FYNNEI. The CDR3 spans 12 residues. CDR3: CASHDRGYEQYF. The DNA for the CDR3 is TGTGCCAGCCACGACAGGGGATACGAGCAGTACTTC.

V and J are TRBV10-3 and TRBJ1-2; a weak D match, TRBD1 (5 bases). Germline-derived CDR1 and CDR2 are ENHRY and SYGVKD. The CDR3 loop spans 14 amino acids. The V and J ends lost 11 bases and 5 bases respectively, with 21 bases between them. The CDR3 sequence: CAWQYLGGGYGYTF. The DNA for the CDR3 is TGTGCCTGGCAGTACCTCGGGGGTGGGTATGGCTACACCTTC.

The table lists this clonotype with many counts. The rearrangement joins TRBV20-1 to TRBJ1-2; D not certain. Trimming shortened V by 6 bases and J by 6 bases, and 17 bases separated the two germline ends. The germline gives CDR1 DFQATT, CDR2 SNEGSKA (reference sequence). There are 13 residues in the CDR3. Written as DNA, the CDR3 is TGCAGTGCCTTCTCGGCGGGTACGGATGGCTACACCTTC. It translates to CSAFSAGTDGYTF.